The rows below give T cell receptor beta chains drawn from one sample of a study of T cell changes during pregnancy in multiple sclerosis. The method was immunoSEQ multiplex PCR; TCRdb's version includes in-frame clones alone and lacks a portion of them. The data hold more than 90,000 clones, with roughly 90% observed a single time. The sample here was peripheral blood, taken in the third trimester of pregnancy. Receptor source: a female donor with multiple sclerosis, enrolled in a pregnancy study. Both conserved end residues are part of each CDR3. The order of the fields is V gene, clone size, CDR3 protein. The size entry is marked missing in some rows and otherwise reads once, few, many or a size class.

TRBV30 | - | CAWSVLGRGTGNTIYF
TRBV9 | - | CASSAAGGREQYF
TRBV21-1 | - | CASSKGQGRYEQYF
TRBV27 | - | CASSLSGRGSGQPQHF
TRBV5-6 | - | CASSRDRAYGYTF
TRBV19 | once | CASSTTVTSNQPQHF
TRBV10-3 | - | CAISESTRGAEAFF
TRBV28 | - | CASKLSGSRQETQYF
TRBV2 | - | CASTLGETQYF
TRBV5-6 | - | CASSLAQGALNTEAFF
TRBV7-9 | once | CASSSGQGDTF
TRBV7-6 | - | CASSPFTGYSGNTIYF
TRBV5-4 | - | CASSLDPGTTNEKLFF
TRBV13 | few | CASSYERQGGKAFF
TRBV5-5 | few | CASSNTGGVYEQYF
TRBV5-6 | - | CASRERGSSYEQYF
TRBV4-2 | - | CASSDRDRGTAKNIQYF
TRBV29-1 | - | CSVETRANYGYTF
TRBV6-5 | - | CASRLGRSGEETQYF
TRBV2 | - | CASSEGRDGGQPQHF
TRBV7-2 | - | CASSFSGGAGETQYF
TRBV27 | - | CASSTSTRLAENTGELFF
TRBV7-2 | - | CASSSGDFSTDTQYF
TRBV2 | few | CASSATVNTEAFF
TRBV9 | once | CASSESRFQTYGYTF
TRBV6-4 | many | CASSDSGTGGDTGELFF
TRBV19 | - | CASSIGRAGANVLTF
TRBV18 | - | CASSESIDSEAFF
TRBV10-3 | once | CAISGSDEQFF
TRBV2 | few | CASSVRGPQHF
TRBV6-1 | - | CASSERGTDTYGYTF
TRBV7-3 | - | CASSLLTGSYNEQFF
TRBV10-2 | - | CASSESGRVPYEQYF
TRBV7-2 | - | CASSWGLAGYNEQFF
TRBV30 | - | CAWEGTLSTEAFF
TRBV7-8 | - | CASTPGGLATDTQYF
TRBV7-3 | - | CASSLTAGSPLHF
TRBV28 | - | CASSLTGLKQPQHF
TRBV7-3 | - | CASSPSRDRGQQMGYTF
TRBV18 | - | CASSPQGAGEKLFF
TRBV9 | - | CASSGRGNMWEQYF
TRBV6-1 | - | CASSEDRGRRNQPQHF
TRBV9 | - | CASSVGGPGELFF
TRBV28 | once | CASTEREGRRNEQFF
TRBV27 | - | CASRTYGGDQPQHF
TRBV29-1 | - | CSVEFSGTPYEQYF
TRBV5-4 | - | CASSWGRQGLNF
TRBV6-5 | - | CASSYAGIKNEQFF
TRBV6-5 | - | CASRPTATNEKLFF
TRBV6-1 | - | CASIGTVSYEQYF
TRBV5-1 | - | CASSLAGQPPGELFF
TRBV9 | - | CASSLGPENQPQHF
TRBV5-1 | - | CASSTGGASYTF
TRBV5-1 | few | CASSFGTSGRDRGNIQYF
TRBV10-1 | - | CASSEGQGYTGELFF